This is a list of T cell receptor beta chains from one sample in a study of blood T cell repertoires in COVID-19. Method: immunoSEQ multiplex PCR; TCRdb's copy keeps in-frame clones and lacks some. The table shows about 230,000 clones, with 87% occurring only once. Material: peripheral blood. The receptors stem from a woman between 18 and 29 years old who had recovered from COVID-19. Both conserved end residues are part of each CDR3. A D gene is named only where the DNA matches it firmly. Clone size is given for some rows only: seen once, a few or many times, or a class if the clone is expanded.

>TRBJ2-5|-|TRBV7-2|TRBD2
CASSSSGLAETQYF
TGTGCCAGCAGCTCCTCCGGACTAGCGGAGACCCAGTACTTC
>TRBJ2-4|-|TRBV28|-
CASSLWQGENIQYF
TGTGCCAGCAGTTTATGGCAGGGCGAAAACATTCAGTACTTC
>TRBJ2-3|few|TRBV15|-
CATSRLGQSTDTQYF
TGTGCCACCAGCAGACTCGGACAGAGCACAGATACGCAGTATTTT
>TRBJ2-7|-|TRBV28|-
CASTSQGHHEQYF
TGTGCCAGCACCTCACAGGGTCACCACGAGCAGTACTTC
>TRBJ1-6|-|TRBV5-1|-
CASSWSTGPYNSPLHF
TGCGCCAGCAGCTGGTCAACAGGGCCTTATAATTCACCCCTCCACTTT
>TRBJ2-7|-|TRBV10-1|-
CASSESFAGFYEQYF
TGCGCCAGCAGTGAGTCTTTTGCGGGATTCTACGAGCAGTACTTC
>TRBJ1-1|-|TRBV14|-
CASSQDAEAFF
TGTGCCAGCAGCCAAGACGCTGAAGCTTTCTTT
>TRBJ2-4|-|TRBV29-1|-
CSVVFGPKNIQYF
TGCAGCGTTGTGTTTGGGCCCAAAAACATTCAGTACTTC
>TRBJ2-7|-|TRBV19|-
CASSLGRNYEQYF
TGTGCCAGTAGTCTCGGCAGGAACTACGAGCAGTACTTC
>TRBJ1-2|-|TRBV27|TRBD1
CASSLEGQGAKGYTF
TGTGCCAGCAGTTTAGAAGGACAGGGGGCGAAAGGCTACACCTTC
>TRBJ1-1|few|TRBV7-3|-
CASSLRTESEAFF
TGTGCCAGCAGCTTACGGACAGAGAGTGAAGCTTTCTTT
>TRBJ2-2|-|TRBV7-9|-
CASSLAAGNTGELFF
TGTGCCAGCAGCTTAGCAGCAGGGAACACCGGGGAGCTGTTTTTT
>TRBJ2-5|-|TRBV5-5|-
CASSLVLRRSYQETQYF
TGTGCCAGCAGCTTGGTCTTGCGCCGTTCGTACCAAGAGACCCAGTACTTC
>TRBJ2-1|-|TRBV11-2|-
CASSILAIDGSEQFF
TGTGCCAGCAGCATCCTAGCGATAGACGGGAGTGAGCAGTTCTTC
>TRBJ2-7|-|TRBV30|-
CAWNHGLGYEQYF
TGTGCCTGGAATCACGGACTCGGCTACGAGCAGTACTTC
>TRBJ2-1|-|TRBV18|TRBD2
CASSPPGLADGNEQFF
TGTGCCAGCTCACCACCGGGACTAGCGGACGGCAATGAGCAGTTCTTC
>TRBJ2-2|-|TRBV7-7|TRBD2
CASSLGPTSGSDSGELFF
TGTGCCAGCAGCTTAGGCCCGACTAGCGGGAGTGATTCCGGGGAGCTGTTTTTT
>TRBJ2-3|once|TRBV29-1|-
CSVDPSVYSTDTQYF
TGCAGCGTTGACCCCAGCGTTTATAGCACAGATACGCAGTATTTT
>TRBJ1-2|-|TRBV13|-
CASSLGRQGTYYGYTF
TGTGCCAGCAGCTTAGGCCGTCAGGGGACCTACTATGGCTACACCTTC
>TRBJ1-2|-|TRBV19|-
CASTGGNYGYTF
TGTGCCAGTACGGGGGGCAACTATGGCTACACCTTC
>TRBJ1-2|-|TRBV6-1|-
CASSENWALDGYTF
TGTGCCAGCAGTGAAAATTGGGCCCTGGATGGCTACACCTTC
>TRBJ2-1|few|TRBV9|-
CASSASGTYYNEQFF
TGTGCCAGCAGCGCATCCGGGACTTACTACAATGAGCAGTTCTTC
>TRBJ2-7|-|TRBV21-1|-
CASSKVTGPYEQYF
TGTGCCAGCAGCAAAGTTACAGGACCCTACGAGCAGTACTTC
>TRBJ2-3|few|TRBV5-4|-
CASSGGLVTDTQYF
TGTGCCAGCAGCGGGGGACTGGTCACAGATACGCAGTATTTT
>TRBJ2-1|-|TRBV12-5|TRBD1
CASGRGLSYNEQFF
TGTGCTAGTGGCAGGGGGTTGTCCTACAATGAGCAGTTCTTC
>TRBJ1-2|-|TRBV27|-
CASRSTTSYGYTF
TGTGCCAGCAGATCAACAACTAGCTATGGCTACACCTTC
>TRBJ2-1|-|TRBV7-9|-
CASSSPGRLYEQFF
TGTGCCAGCAGCTCTCCGGGTAGGCTATATGAGCAGTTCTTC
>TRBJ2-2|few|TRBV11-2|-
CASSQVRDPTGELFF
TGTGCCAGCAGCCAAGTGAGGGATCCCACCGGGGAGCTGTTTTTT
>TRBJ2-6|-|TRBV4-2|-
CASRARSGANVLTF
TGTGCCAGCAGAGCCCGCTCTGGGGCCAACGTCCTGACTTTC
>TRBJ2-7|-|TRBV29-1|TRBD1
CSVERQGIYEQYF
TGCAGCGTTGAAAGACAGGGAATTTACGAGCAGTACTTC
>TRBJ1-2|-|TRBV24-1|-
CATSVTGTYGYTF
TGTGCCACCAGTGTGACAGGAACCTATGGCTACACCTTC
>TRBJ1-3|-|TRBV25-1|-
CASSEPVPGNTIYF
TGTGCCAGCAGTGAGCCGGTACCAGGAAACACCATATATTTT
>TRBJ1-1|few|TRBV21-1|-
CASSKDNSLNTEAFF
TGTGCCAGCAGCAAAGACAACAGCCTGAACACTGAAGCTTTCTTT
>TRBJ1-2|-|TRBV19|TRBD1
CASSKQGAYGYTF
TGTGCCAGTAGTAAACAGGGGGCGTATGGCTACACCTTC
>TRBJ2-2|-|TRBV27|TRBD2
CASSLYPGGTDTGELFF
TGTGCCAGCAGTTTATATCCGGGAGGGACGGACACCGGGGAGCTGTTTTTT
>TRBJ1-2|-|TRBV15|-
CATSRDQLGGGYGYTF
TGTGCCACCAGCAGAGATCAACTGGGCGGGGGCTATGGCTACACCTTC
>TRBJ2-7|few|TRBV4-3|TRBD2
CASSQEIGRASYEQYF
TGCGCCAGCAGCCAAGAAATCGGGAGGGCCTCCTACGAGCAGTACTTC
>TRBJ1-2|few|TRBV10-3|TRBD1
CAISESGQAFDGYTF
TGTGCCATCAGTGAATCGGGACAGGCATTTGATGGCTACACCTTC
>TRBJ1-4|-|TRBV30|-
CAWSVPLVRTNEKLFF
TGTGCCTGGAGTGTACCCCTCGTACGGACTAATGAAAAACTGTTTTTT
>TRBJ2-7|-|TRBV11-2|TRBD2
CASSLVRTSGSGEQYF
TGTGCCAGCAGCTTAGTCCGGACTAGCGGGAGTGGCGAGCAGTACTTC
>TRBJ2-1|few|TRBV9|TRBD2
CASSVAGGRDEQFF
TGTGCCAGCAGCGTAGCGGGAGGGCGCGATGAGCAGTTCTTC
>TRBJ2-3|-|TRBV3-1/TRBV3-2|TRBD1
CASSQEGTGFWPTGDTQYF
TGTGCCAGCAGCCAAGAAGGGACAGGGTTTTGGCCCACCGGGGATACGCAGTATTTT
>TRBJ1-6|-|TRBV4-2|-
CASSQEVWGRNSPLHF
TGTGCCAGCAGCCAAGAAGTTTGGGGGCGGAATTCACCCCTCCACTTT
>TRBJ2-7|-|TRBV6-2/TRBV6-3|-
CASSYPNYEQYF
TGTGCCAGCAGTTACCCTAACTACGAGCAGTACTTC
>TRBJ2-3|-|TRBV6-5|-
CASSTTTLPDTQYF
TGTGCCAGCAGTACGACTACCCTGCCGGATACGCAGTATTTT
>TRBJ2-1|-|TRBV25-1|TRBD2
CASGAGGNNEQFF
TGTGCCAGTGGGGCGGGAGGTAACAATGAGCAGTTCTTC
>TRBJ2-7|-|TRBV27|-
CASSLRQSSYEQYF
TGTGCCAGCAGTCTAAGACAGAGCTCCTACGAGCAGTACTTC
>TRBJ2-7|-|TRBV5-6|-
CASSLGGGEFYEQYF
TGTGCCAGCAGCTTGGGTGGAGGGGAGTTCTACGAGCAGTACTTC
>TRBJ2-1|-|TRBV3-1/TRBV3-2|TRBD2
CASSQVTSGGSSYNEQFF
TGTGCCAGCAGCCAAGTGACTAGCGGGGGGAGCTCCTACAATGAGCAGTTCTTC
>TRBJ2-5|once|TRBV7-9|TRBD2
CASSRTGRVQETQYF
TGTGCCAGCAGCCGGACGGGGAGGGTCCAAGAGACCCAGTACTTC